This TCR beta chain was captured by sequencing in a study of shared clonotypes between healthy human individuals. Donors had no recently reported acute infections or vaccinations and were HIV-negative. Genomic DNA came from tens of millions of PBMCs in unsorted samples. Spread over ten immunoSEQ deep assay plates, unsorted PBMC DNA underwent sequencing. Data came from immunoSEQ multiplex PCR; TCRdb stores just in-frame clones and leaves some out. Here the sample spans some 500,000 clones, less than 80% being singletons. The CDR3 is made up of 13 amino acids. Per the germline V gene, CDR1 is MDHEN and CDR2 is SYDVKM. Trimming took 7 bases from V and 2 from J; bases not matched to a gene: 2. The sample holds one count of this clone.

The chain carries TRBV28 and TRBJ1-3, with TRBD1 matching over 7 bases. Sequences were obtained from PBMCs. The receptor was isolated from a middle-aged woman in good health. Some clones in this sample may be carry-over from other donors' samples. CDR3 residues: CASIGTAGNTIYF. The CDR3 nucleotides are TGTGCCAGCATCGGGACAGCTGGAAACACCATATATTTT.